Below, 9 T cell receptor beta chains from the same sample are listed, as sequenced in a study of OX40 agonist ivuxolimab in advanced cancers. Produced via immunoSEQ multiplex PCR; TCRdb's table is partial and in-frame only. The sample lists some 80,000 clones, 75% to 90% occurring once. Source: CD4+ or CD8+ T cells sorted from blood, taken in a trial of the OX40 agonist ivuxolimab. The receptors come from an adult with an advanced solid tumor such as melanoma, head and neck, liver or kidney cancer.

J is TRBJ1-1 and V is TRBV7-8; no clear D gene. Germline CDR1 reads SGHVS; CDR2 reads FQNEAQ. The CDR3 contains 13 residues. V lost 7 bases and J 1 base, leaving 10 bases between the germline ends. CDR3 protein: CASNFQENTEAFF. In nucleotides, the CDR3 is TGTGCCAGCAACTTCCAGGAGAACACTGAAGCTTTCTTT.

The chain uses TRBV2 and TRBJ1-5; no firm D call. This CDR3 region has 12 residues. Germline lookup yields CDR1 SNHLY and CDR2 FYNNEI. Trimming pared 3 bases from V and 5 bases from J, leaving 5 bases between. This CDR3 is CASSEEYQPQHF. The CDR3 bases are TGTGCCAGCAGTGAGGAGTATCAGCCCCAGCATTTT.

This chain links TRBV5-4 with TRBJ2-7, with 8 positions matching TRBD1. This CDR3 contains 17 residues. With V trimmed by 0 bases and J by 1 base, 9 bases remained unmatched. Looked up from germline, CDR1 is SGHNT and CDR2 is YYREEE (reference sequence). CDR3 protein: CASSLGWTGPISYEQYF. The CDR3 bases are TGTGCCAGCAGCTTGGGCTGGACAGGGCCGATATCCTACGAGCAGTACTTC.

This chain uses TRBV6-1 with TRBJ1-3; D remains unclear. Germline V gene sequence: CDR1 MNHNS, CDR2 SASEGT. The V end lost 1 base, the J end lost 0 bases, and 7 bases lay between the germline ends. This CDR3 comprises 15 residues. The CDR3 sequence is CASSEGQFSGNTIYF. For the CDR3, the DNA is TGTGCCAGCAGTGAAGGGCAGTTCTCTGGAAACACCATATATTTT.

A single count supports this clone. Written as DNA, the CDR3 is TGTGCCAGTAAACGTTTTGGAGGGATGAACACTGAAGCTTTCTTT. Its translation is CASKRFGGMNTEAFF. J is TRBJ1-1 and V is TRBV19, with D unresolved. This CDR3 spans 15 amino acids. The V end was cut by 7 bases, the J end by 0 bases, with 15 bases between. From germline, CDR1 is LNHDA and CDR2 SQIVND (reference sequence).

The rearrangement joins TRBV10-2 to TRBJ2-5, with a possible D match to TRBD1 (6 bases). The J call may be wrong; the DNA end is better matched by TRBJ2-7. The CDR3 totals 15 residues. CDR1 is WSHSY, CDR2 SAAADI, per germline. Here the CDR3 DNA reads TGCGCCAGCAGTGGTAAGGGGGTCAGCTCCTACGAGCAGTACTTC. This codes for CASSGKGVSSYEQYF.

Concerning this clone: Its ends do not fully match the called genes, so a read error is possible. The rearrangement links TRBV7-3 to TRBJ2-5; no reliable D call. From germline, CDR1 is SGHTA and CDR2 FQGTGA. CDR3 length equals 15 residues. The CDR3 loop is CASSLTGTYQETQYF. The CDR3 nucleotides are TGTGCCAGCAGCTTAACGGGCACCTACCAGGAGACCCAGTACTTC.

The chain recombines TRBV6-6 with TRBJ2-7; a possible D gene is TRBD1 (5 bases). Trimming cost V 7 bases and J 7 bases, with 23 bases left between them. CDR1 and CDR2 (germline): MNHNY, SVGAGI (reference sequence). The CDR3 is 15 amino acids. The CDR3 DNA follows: TGTGCCAGCACCCCTGAAGGCAGGGAATCTTCGGAGCAGTACTTC. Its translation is CASTPEGRESSEQYF.

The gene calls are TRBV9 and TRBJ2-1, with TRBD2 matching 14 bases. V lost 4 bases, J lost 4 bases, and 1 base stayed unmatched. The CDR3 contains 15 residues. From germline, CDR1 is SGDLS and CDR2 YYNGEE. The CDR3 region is CASSRLAGGYNEQFF. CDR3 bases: TGTGCCAGCAGCCGACTAGCGGGGGGGTACAATGAGCAGTTCTTC.